These 26 T cell receptor beta chains originate from one sample sequenced in a study of T cell responses to AZD1222 COVID-19 vaccine. The repertoire was sequenced with immunoSEQ multiplex PCR; TCRdb's copy has only in-frame clones and lacks some. The table shows about 120,000 clones, with 89% occurring only once. The sequences come from peripheral blood, collected on day 0 of AZD1222 vaccination. Every receptor here comes from an adult in good health.

The rearrangement joins TRBV3-1 (or the pseudogene TRBV3-2) to TRBJ1-6; maybe TRBD1 (6 bases). Germline V lookup: CDR1 LGHDT, CDR2 YNNKEL (reference sequence). Trimming stripped 4 bases from V and 6 bases from J, with 10 bases between. The CDR3 has 14 residues. This chain's CDR3 is CASSLGQSNSPLHF. The CDR3 coding sequence is TGTGCCAGCAGCCTTGGACAGAGTAATTCACCCCTCCACTTT.

J is TRBJ1-2 and V is TRBV28; TRBD1 matches 12 bases. Germline values: CDR1 MDHEN, CDR2 SYDVKM. J gave up 4 bases and V 6 bases, and 6 bases lay outside the gene matches. This CDR3 comprises 15 residues. The chain's CDR3 is CASRRPGQGAYGYTF. The CDR3 DNA reads as TGTGCCAGCAGGCGTCCGGGACAGGGGGCCTATGGCTACACCTTC.

This chain uses TRBV7-8 with TRBJ1-6; D gene uncertain. Trimming left V 2 bases short and J 0 bases short, with 5 bases between. This CDR3 is 15 amino acids long. In germline, CDR1 is SGHVS, CDR2 FQNEAQ. CDR3 loop: CASSLWFSYNSPLHF. The DNA for the CDR3 is TGTGCCAGCAGCTTATGGTTCTCCTATAATTCACCCCTCCACTTT.

The chain carries TRBV7-3 and TRBJ2-3, with 9 bases that match TRBD2. The J segment lost 5 bases and the V segment lost 4 bases, leaving 10 bases of the junction unmatched. The germline V gene has CDR1 SGHTA and CDR2 FQGTGA. The CDR3 spans 16 residues. The CDR3 DNA reads TGTGCCAGCAGCTCCGGGGCGGGAGGGCCAGTAGATACGCAGTATTTT. This sequence encodes CASSSGAGGPVDTQYF.

This chain connects TRBV6-5 to TRBJ2-7, with D perhaps being TRBD1 or TRBD2 (6 bases each). Germline V gene sequence: CDR1 MNHEY, CDR2 SVGAGI. V lost 0 bases and J 3 bases, leaving 15 bases between the germline ends. The CDR3 totals 16 residues. As DNA, the CDR3 is TGTGCCAGCAGTTACTCGGGGGGCCGCGGGAACTACGAGCAGTACTTC. Its translation is CASSYSGGRGNYEQYF.

The chain carries TRBV7-8 and TRBJ1-1; 7 bases line up with TRBD1. Germline V lookup: CDR1 SGHVS, CDR2 FQNEAQ. The CDR3 runs to 15 residues. Losses at the gene ends were 2 bases for V and 4 bases for J; bases not matched to a gene: 7. CDR3 amino acids: CASSLSNRGGTEAFF. The CDR3 region has the DNA TGTGCCAGCAGCTTAAGTAACAGGGGAGGCACTGAAGCTTTCTTT.

The chain couples TRBV6-5 to TRBJ1-2, with 7 bases that match TRBD1. Germline values: CDR1 MNHEY, CDR2 SVGAGI. This CDR3 contains 13 residues. V was pared by 9 bases and J by 5 bases, with 9 bases of the junction left unmatched. CDR3 region: CASRIQGLYGYTF. The CDR3 nucleotides read TGTGCCAGTCGAATACAGGGGTTATATGGCTACACCTTC.

The chain links TRBV18 to TRBJ2-7, with TRBD1 as a possible D gene (6 bases). The CDR3 is 15 amino acids. V gave up 3 bases and J gave up 2 bases, with 14 bases separating them. The V gene's germline CDR1 is KGHSH and CDR2 LQKENI. The DNA for the CDR3 is TGTGCCAGCTCACCGCAACAGGGAAGCACCTACGAGCAGTACTTC. Translation: CASSPQQGSTYEQYF. The entire variable domain, with the rest obtained from reference TRBV18 and TRBJ2-7, is as follows: NAGVMQNPRHLVRRRGQEARLRCSPMKGHSHVYWYRQLPEEGLKFMVYLQKENIIDESGMPKERFSAEFPKEGPSILRIQQVVRGDSAAYFCASSPQQGSTYEQYFGPGTRLTVT.

This chain connects TRBV4-3 to TRBJ1-2, with TRBD1 matching over 9 bases. J was trimmed by 7 bases and V by 4 bases; bases with no gene match: 7. The CDR3 runs to 14 residues. The germline CDR1 and CDR2 sequences are LGHNA and YSLEER. The CDR3 spells CASSRGTGMFGYTF. For the CDR3, the DNA is TGCGCCAGCAGCCGGGGGACAGGGATGTTTGGCTACACCTTC.

This rearrangement joins TRBV27 to TRBJ2-3, with TRBD2 matching over 16 bases. The CDR3 contains 16 residues. The germline gives CDR1 MNHEY, CDR2 SMNVEV (reference sequence). With V trimmed by 0 bases and J by 15 bases, 9 bases remained unmatched. In DNA, the CDR3 is TGTGCCAGCAGTTTATCCGTGGGACTAGCGGGAGGGGCGTATTATTTT. Its translation: CASSLSVGLAGGAYYF.

This clone came up once. The chain recombines TRBV7-8 with TRBJ1-4; 8 bases agree with TRBD1. Germline trimming cut 5 bases from V and 7 bases from J; bases unmatched to any gene: 6. The CDR3 is 14 residues long. Germline loops: CDR1 SGHVS, CDR2 FQNEAQ. In nucleotides, the CDR3 is TGTGCCAGCAGCCAAGGACAGGGTGCTGAAAAACTGTTTTTT. Protein sequence: CASSQGQGAEKLFF. Filled out from reference TRBV7-8 and TRBJ1-4, the complete variable domain reads GAGVSQSPRYKVAKRGQDVALRCDPISGHVSLFWYQQALGQGPEFLTYFQNEAQLDKSGLPSDRFFAERPEGSVSTLKIQRTQQEDSAVYLCASSQGQGAEKLFFGSGTQLSVL.

The gene calls are TRBV7-2 and TRBJ1-6; maybe TRBD1 (6 bases). From germline, CDR1 is SGHTA and CDR2 FQGNSA. The CDR3 has 14 residues. Trimming pared 0 bases from V and 9 bases from J, leaving 9 bases between. CDR3 DNA sequence: TGTGCCAGCAGCTTAGCAGGACAGTTTTCACCCCTCCACTTT. Its translation is CASSLAGQFSPLHF.

Here the CDR3 reads CASSFSGSQPQHF. CDR3 coding DNA: TGTGCCAGCAGTTTTTCGGGATCACAGCCCCAGCATTTT. The genes are TRBV12-3 or TRBV12-4 and TRBJ1-5; no clear D gene. The CDR3 is 13 amino acids. The V and J ends lost 3 bases and 7 bases respectively, with 10 bases between them.

The genes are TRBV5-1 and TRBJ1-2; the D gene is possibly TRBD1 (5 bases). Per germline, CDR1 SGHRS and CDR2 YFSETQ. Trimming pared 4 bases from V and 0 bases from J, leaving 16 bases between. The CDR3 is 16 residues long. The CDR3 protein is CASSARRGPANYGYTF. The CDR3 DNA reads as TGCGCCAGCAGCGCTAGACGGGGCCCTGCTAACTATGGCTACACCTTC.

V usage is TRBV7-9 and J usage is TRBJ2-3; tentative D call: TRBD1 (5 bases). V lost 0 bases, J lost 4 bases, and 5 bases lay in between. The CDR3 runs 13 residues. CDR1 and CDR2 from the germline V gene are SEHNR and FQNEAQ (reference sequence). CDR3 sequence reads: CASSLAGADTQYF. DNA of the CDR3: TGTGCCAGCAGCTTAGCAGGGGCAGATACGCAGTATTTT.

V and J are TRBV2 and TRBJ1-2; D is possibly TRBD1 (5 bases). Looked up from germline, CDR1 is SNHLY and CDR2 is FYNNEI. CDR3 size: 11 residues. Between the trimmed V and J ends, which lost 8 bases and 6 bases, there was a span of 10 bases. CDR3 protein: CASYGADGYTF. The DNA of the CDR3 is TGTGCCAGCTATGGGGCGGATGGCTACACCTTC.

Comment on this clone: Other DNA sequences in this specimen translate into the identical CDR3. The rearrangement joins TRBV19 to TRBJ2-7; 9 nucleotides line up with TRBD1. The CDR3 totals 14 residues. Unmatched junction bases numbered 5, after V lost 6 bases and J lost 2 bases. Germline loops: CDR1 LNHDA, CDR2 SQIVND (reference sequence). CDR3 residues: CASSPGTGTYEQYF. Written as DNA, the CDR3 is TGTGCCAGTAGCCCAGGGACAGGGACCTACGAGCAGTACTTC.

The rearrangement joins TRBV14 to TRBJ2-5; D perhaps matches TRBD1 (5 bases). CDR1 is SGHDN, CDR2 FVKESK, per germline. Trimming stripped 3 bases from V and 5 bases from J, with 13 bases between. This CDR3 spans 14 amino acids. The CDR3: CASSHHRIFETQYF. DNA of the CDR3: TGTGCCAGCAGCCACCACAGGATCTTTGAGACCCAGTACTTC.

V usage is TRBV28 and J usage is TRBJ2-3, with D unresolved. V was cut by 5 bases and J by 1 base, with 10 bases left in between. Germline CDR1 reads MDHEN; CDR2 reads SYDVKM. The CDR3 totals 14 residues. The CDR3, as DNA: TGTGCCAGCAGTATCCGGACCCGCACAGATACGCAGTATTTT. Protein: CASSIRTRTDTQYF.

The chain combines TRBV19 with TRBJ2-7; D might be TRBD1 (6 bases). The ends were cut back, 6 bases at V and 0 bases at J, with 15 bases in the middle. This CDR3 has 15 amino acids. The V gene's germline CDR1 is LNHDA and CDR2 SQIVND (reference sequence). The CDR3 region has the DNA TGTGCCAGTAGCATTCGGACAGTCCTCTCCTACGAGCAGTACTTC. This translates into CASSIRTVLSYEQYF.

V and J are TRBV6-6 and TRBJ1-6; D uncertain. Trimming took 3 bases from V and 7 from J, leaving 13 bases between them. CDR3 length: 15 amino acids. CDR1 and CDR2 (germline): MNHNY, SVGAGI (reference sequence). In nucleotides, the CDR3 is TGTGCCAGCAGTTATAGGGAACACGGAAATTCACCCCTCCACTTT. Its translation: CASSYREHGNSPLHF.

This rearrangement joins TRBV29-1 to TRBJ2-7, with 11 bases aligning to TRBD2. Germline CDR1 reads SQVTM; CDR2 reads ANQGSEA. After removal of 5 bases from V and 3 bases from J, the junction contained 6 bases not matched to a gene. The CDR3 is made up of 14 amino acids. CDR3 amino acids: CSVSTSGRGYEQYF. The CDR3 DNA sequence: TGCAGCGTTTCTACTAGCGGGAGAGGCTACGAGCAGTACTTC.

The chain combines TRBV5-1 with TRBJ2-1; TRBD1 might be the D (6 bases). The ends were cut back, 0 bases at V and 8 bases at J, with 15 bases in the middle. CDR1 SGHRS and CDR2 YFSETQ come from the germline V gene. This CDR3 comprises 15 residues. CDR3 amino acids: CASSLGAGYRDEQFF. The CDR3 DNA is TGCGCCAGCAGCTTGGGGGCAGGCTACAGGGATGAGCAGTTCTTC.

The chain combines TRBV4-1 with TRBJ2-1; 15 positions agree with TRBD2. The trim removed 3 bases at V and 7 bases at J, leaving 4 bases unmatched. CDR3 length: 16 amino acids. Germline V CDR1 and CDR2: MGHRA, YSYEKL. In DNA, the CDR3 is TGCGCCAGCAGCCAGGCCGGGACTAGCGGGAGGAATGAGCAGTTCTTC. The encoded protein is CASSQAGTSGRNEQFF.

The chain has TRBV19 and TRBJ1-1, with D uncertain. CDR1 LNHDA and CDR2 SQIVND come from the germline V gene (reference sequence). Trimming pared 1 base from V and 6 bases from J, leaving 9 bases between. The CDR3 runs 13 residues. The DNA of the CDR3 is TGTGCCAGTAGTATAGGTAGGGATTCTGAAGCTTTCTTT. Translating gives CASSIGRDSEAFF.

As to this clone: Different DNA sequences within this sample yield the same CDR3. The chain couples TRBV12-3 or TRBV12-4 to TRBJ2-3; D not resolved. V lost 1 base, J lost 1 base, and 0 bases lay in between. This CDR3 spans 12 amino acids. The DNA of the CDR3 is TGTGCCAGCAGTTTAGGCACAGATACGCAGTATTTT. It encodes CASSLGTDTQYF.